The following is a TCR beta chain sequence with its context. Germline-derived CDR1 and CDR2 are MNHEY and SMNVEV (reference sequence). The V and J ends lost 3 bases and 1 base respectively, with 7 bases between them. The CDR3 is made up of 13 amino acids. This entry is derived from a study of blood T cell repertoires in COVID-19. Overall study context: Both acute and convalescent COVID-19 samples were obtained from the United States, Italy and Spain. T cells, B-cell-depleted T cells, or PBMCs supplied cDNA or gDNA.

Data came from immunoSEQ multiplex PCR; TCRdb stores just in-frame clones and leaves some out. This sample has some 180,000 clones; nearly 90% occur once, and the top ten carry under 25%. Sequenced input: peripheral blood. The genes are TRBV27 and TRBJ2-7; D not resolved. This clonotype was obtained from a man between 60 and 75 years old with active or convalescent COVID-19. The CDR3 loop reads CASSFSPSYEQYF. CDR3 bases: TGTGCCAGCAGTTTTTCTCCTTCCTACGAGCAGTACTTC.